Listed below are T cell receptor beta chains from one sample, sequenced in a study of blood T cell repertoires in COVID-19. Sequenced by immunoSEQ multiplex PCR; TCRdb stores in-frame clones only, minus some. This table holds a few hundred thousand clones, roughly 84% found once. The sequenced sample was peripheral blood. These receptors came from a person in their 70s with COVID-19, enrolled during active disease. CDR3s include the opening cysteine and the closing phenylalanine or tryptophan. Fields, in order: J gene, D gene, clone size, V gene, CDR3 DNA, CDR3 protein. D genes are given only for firm matches. Not all rows give a size; the values are once, few, many and, for expanded clones, a class.

TRBJ2-1,TRBD1,.,TRBV30,TGTGCCTGGAGTTCGGGACAGGGGGTCGGTGAGCAGTTCTTC,CAWSSGQGVGEQFF
TRBJ2-6,.,.,TRBV4-3,TGCGCCAGCAGCCAGAACCCCAGGGGTTACGGGGCCAACGTCCTGACTTTC,CASSQNPRGYGANVLTF
TRBJ2-2,TRBD2,few,TRBV5-1,TGCGCCAGCCGGGAGGGGACCACCGGGGAGCTGTTTTTT,CASREGTTGELFF
TRBJ1-6,.,.,TRBV30,TGTGCCTGGGGGGGTCTCCATACCGGGGGATCACCCCTCCACTTT,CAWGGLHTGGSPLHF
TRBJ2-7,TRBD2,.,TRBV5-4,TGTGCCAGCAGCCCCGGACTAGCGGGGTGGGAAGAGCAGTACTTC,CASSPGLAGWEEQYF
TRBJ2-5,.,.,TRBV7-9,TGTGCCAGCAGCTTAGTCAGGTACCAAGAGACCCAGTACTTC,CASSLVRYQETQYF
TRBJ2-5,.,.,TRBV7-2,TGTGCCAGCAGCTTGCGTTCAGGGACCCAGTACTTC,CASSLRSGTQYF
TRBJ1-1,TRBD1,.,TRBV19,TGTGCCAGTAGTCCCCAAAGACAGGGTGGAATTACTGAAGCTTTCTTT,CASSPQRQGGITEAFF
TRBJ2-1,.,.,TRBV7-2,TGTGCCAGCAGCTTAGATCAACAGTACAATGAGCAGTTCTTC,CASSLDQQYNEQFF
TRBJ2-5,TRBD2,once,TRBV3-1/TRBV3-2,TGTGCCACCAGTAGCGGGAGGGCCTCCGGACGTCAAGAGACCCAGTACTTC,CATSSGRASGRQETQYF
TRBJ1-5,TRBD1,once,TRBV28,TGTGCCAGCAGTTCGCCCGACAGGGCCCCGGGTCAGCCCCAGCATTTT,CASSSPDRAPGQPQHF
TRBJ1-4,TRBD1,few,TRBV5-4,TGTGCCAGCAGCTCATATCAGGGGGCTAATGAAAAACTGTTTTTT,CASSSYQGANEKLFF
TRBJ1-1,.,.,TRBV11-2,TGTGCCAGCAGCTCCGTTTGGGGAGGGGGGAACACTGAAGCTTTCTTT,CASSSVWGGGNTEAFF
TRBJ2-5,TRBD2,.,TRBV28,TGTGCCAGCAGTTTGGGTGGCGGGAGTCATCTAGAGACCCAGTACTTC,CASSLGGGSHLETQYF
TRBJ1-6,.,.,TRBV6-5,TGTGCCAGCAGACAGGTTAATTCACCCCTCCACTTT,CASRQVNSPLHF
TRBJ2-7,TRBD2,.,TRBV7-2,TGTGCCAGCAGCCCTAGCGGGGGGGTACCCTACGAGCAGTACTTC,CASSPSGGVPYEQYF
TRBJ1-1,.,.,TRBV5-5,TGTGCCAGCAGCCCGGCTGGGGCGGGATGGCCCACTGAAGCTTTCTTT,CASSPAGAGWPTEAFF
TRBJ2-2,TRBD2,.,TRBV18,TGTGCCAGCTCACCACTTTTGACTAGCGGTAACACCGGGGAGCTGTTTTTT,CASSPLLTSGNTGELFF
TRBJ1-5,TRBD1,once,TRBV6-2/TRBV6-3,TGTGCCAGCAGTTACTCGGACAGGCGTCAGCCCCAGCATTTT,CASSYSDRRQPQHF
TRBJ1-2,.,.,TRBV9,TGTGCCAGCAGCGTAGTGGGGGCGGCTGGAGGCTACACCTTC,CASSVVGAAGGYTF
TRBJ2-3,TRBD2,.,TRBV7-6,TGTGCCAGCAGCTGGGCTAGCGGAAGCACAGATACGCAGTATTTT,CASSWASGSTDTQYF
TRBJ2-1,.,.,TRBV5-4,TGTGCCAGCAGCTCCGGGACAATCTTCAGTGAGCAGTTCTTC,CASSSGTIFSEQFF
TRBJ1-6,.,once,TRBV5-6,TGTGCCAGCAGCCCCCAGGGAAGTCATTCACCCCTCCACTTT,CASSPQGSHSPLHF
TRBJ1-4,TRBD1,.,TRBV30,TGTGCCTGGAACCCCGGGACAGGGGTCGGCGAAAAACTGTTTTTT,CAWNPGTGVGEKLFF
TRBJ2-4,TRBD1,.,TRBV6-4,TGTGCCAGCAGTCTGGACAGGGAAGGGAGCATTCAGTACTTC,CASSLDREGSIQYF
TRBJ2-5,TRBD1,.,TRBV7-9,TGTGCCAGCAGCGAGAGACAGGGAATCCAAGAGACCCAGTACTTC,CASSERQGIQETQYF
TRBJ1-4,TRBD1,.,TRBV5-8,TGTGCCAGCAGCTCGAGCGGGACAGGGGGCGACGAAAAACTGTTTTTT,CASSSSGTGGDEKLFF
TRBJ2-7,.,.,TRBV9,TGTGCCAGCAGCCCGCGGGACCGTGCAAGCTCCTACGAGCAGTACTTC,CASSPRDRASSYEQYF
TRBJ1-1,.,.,TRBV7-2,TGTGCCAGCAGCCTCTGGGCGAACACTGAAGCTTTCTTT,CASSLWANTEAFF
TRBJ2-7,.,.,TRBV19,TGTGCCAGTAGTATGACGGGGACCTACGAGCAGTACTTC,CASSMTGTYEQYF
TRBJ2-3,.,.,TRBV7-3,TGTGCCAGCAGCTCGGTCAAGATCACAGATACGCAGTATTTT,CASSSVKITDTQYF
TRBJ1-2,TRBD1,.,TRBV18,TGTGCCAGCTCACCCGGGACAGGGGGAAGGCGAGATGGCTACACCTTC,CASSPGTGGRRDGYTF
TRBJ1-1,.,.,TRBV7-3,TGTGCCAGCAGCTTAAAAGGTGGCGGTGGCACTGAAGCTTTCTTT,CASSLKGGGGTEAFF
TRBJ1-1,.,.,TRBV28,TGTGCCAGCAGTTTCCTAACGGGTGGAAAGTCTGAAGCTTTCTTT,CASSFLTGGKSEAFF
TRBJ1-5,TRBD1,.,TRBV11-3,TGTGCCAGCAACCCTTATGCCGGGGCAGGGGGCCTTTTACCCCAGCATTTT,CASNPYAGAGGLLPQHF
TRBJ2-3,TRBD2,.,TRBV30,TGTGCCTGCCAAATAGCGGGAGGGGCAGATACGCAGTATTTT,CACQIAGGADTQYF
TRBJ1-3,.,.,TRBV7-3,TGTGCCAGCAGCTTAACGGGGGGAGAGGCTGGAAACACCATATATTTT,CASSLTGGEAGNTIYF
TRBJ1-4,TRBD1,.,TRBV2,TGTGCCAGCAGTCGGGACAGGGGGCTTGAAAAACTGTTTTTT,CASSRDRGLEKLFF
TRBJ1-1,TRBD1,.,TRBV19,TGTGCCAGTAGTTTCGGGACAGTAATGAACACTGAAGCTTTCTTT,CASSFGTVMNTEAFF
TRBJ2-3,.,.,TRBV24-1,TGTGCCACCAGTGAATCCAGGGGTACCGTAGATACGCAGTATTTT,CATSESRGTVDTQYF
TRBJ1-1,.,.,TRBV6-2/TRBV6-3,TGTGCCAGCAGTTACTTTCTGGCGAACACTGAAGCTTTCTTT,CASSYFLANTEAFF
TRBJ1-1,.,few,TRBV3-1/TRBV3-2,TGTGCCAGCAGATCCCGGTCACGGGACACTGAAGCTTTCTTT,CASRSRSRDTEAFF
TRBJ2-7,TRBD2,.,TRBV14,TGTGCCAGCAGCCAAGGCCCTTTCTGGCTAGCGGACTCCTACGAGCAGTACTTC,CASSQGPFWLADSYEQYF
TRBJ2-5,TRBD2,.,TRBV5-1,TGCGCCACCTCGCGGGAGCGTCAAGAGACCCAGTACTTC,CATSRERQETQYF
TRBJ1-2,TRBD1,many,TRBV28,TGTGCCACCTCTCCTACGGGACAGCTTCGCACCTTC,CATSPTGQLRTF
TRBJ2-1,TRBD2,.,TRBV28,TGTGCCACAGCGACGGGGGGAACTTACAATGAGCAGTTCTTC,CATATGGTYNEQFF
TRBJ2-7,.,.,TRBV30,TGTGCCTGGAGTGACGGGGAGGGGGGCTACGAGCAGTACTTC,CAWSDGEGGYEQYF
TRBJ2-1,.,.,TRBV11-2,TGTGCCAGCAGCTTAGTTCGGGGGACCTATGAGCAGTTCTTC,CASSLVRGTYEQFF
TRBJ1-2,TRBD1,.,TRBV7-9,TGTGCCAGCAGCTCAACGTCACAGGGGGCTGGGTATGGCTACACCTTC,CASSSTSQGAGYGYTF
TRBJ2-3,.,.,TRBV11-1,TGTGCCAGCAGCCCCCCTGTTGCAGGCACAGATACGCAGTATTTT,CASSPPVAGTDTQYF
TRBJ2-1,TRBD2,once,TRBV19,TGTGCCAGTAGTGGGTTACTAGCGGGGGGGCCCCATGAGCAGTTCTTC,CASSGLLAGGPHEQFF
TRBJ1-1,.,.,TRBV11-2,TGTGCCAGCGCCTTAGTTTGGCAGAACACTGAAGCTTTCTTT,CASALVWQNTEAFF
TRBJ1-1,TRBD1,.,TRBV5-4,TGTGCCAGCAGCGCAAAACAGGGGGACAACACTGAAGCTTTCTTT,CASSAKQGDNTEAFF
TRBJ1-1,TRBD1,.,TRBV5-1,TGCGCCAGCAGCCCCGGGGACAGAGGCTCTGAAGCTTTCTTT,CASSPGDRGSEAFF